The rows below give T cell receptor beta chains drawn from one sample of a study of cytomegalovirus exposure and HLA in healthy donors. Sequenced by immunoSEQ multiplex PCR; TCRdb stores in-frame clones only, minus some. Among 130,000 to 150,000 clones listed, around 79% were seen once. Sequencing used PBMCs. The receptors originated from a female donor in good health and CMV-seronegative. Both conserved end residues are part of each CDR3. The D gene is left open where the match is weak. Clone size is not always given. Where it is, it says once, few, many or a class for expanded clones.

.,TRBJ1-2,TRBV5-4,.,CASSSFQGGYYGYTF,TGTGCCAGCAGCTCATTTCAAGGCGGGTACTATGGCTACACCTTC
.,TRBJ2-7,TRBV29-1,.,CSASHRDEQYF,TGCAGCGCCTCACACAGGGACGAGCAGTACTTC
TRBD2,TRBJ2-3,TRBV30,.,CAWSLGGGADTQYF,TGTGCCTGGAGTTTGGGCGGGGGGGCTGATACGCAGTATTTT
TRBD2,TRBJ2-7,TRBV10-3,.,CAIRGGEAYEQYF,TGTGCCATCAGGGGGGGGGAGGCCTACGAGCAGTACTTC
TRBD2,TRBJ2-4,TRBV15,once,CATSISGGGGKNIQYF,TGTGCCACCAGCATATCGGGGGGAGGTGGAAAAAACATTCAGTACTTC
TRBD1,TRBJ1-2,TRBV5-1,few,CASRWTGGDYGYTF,TGCGCCAGCAGATGGACAGGGGGTGACTATGGCTACACCTTC
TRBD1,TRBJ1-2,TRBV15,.,CATTRDRATAGYTF,TGTGCCACCACCAGGGACAGGGCTACAGCTGGCTACACCTTC
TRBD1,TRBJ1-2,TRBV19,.,CASRDRGSYGYTF,TGTGCCAGTAGGGACAGGGGATCCTATGGCTACACCTTC
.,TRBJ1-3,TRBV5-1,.,CASRQSSGNTIYF,TGCGCCAGTAGACAGTCCTCTGGAAACACCATATATTTT
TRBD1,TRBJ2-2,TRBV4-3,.,CASSHPTGTGELFF,TGCGCCAGCAGCCACCCGACAGGGACCGGGGAGCTGTTTTTT
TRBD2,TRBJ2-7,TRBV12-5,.,CASGLVLGGGAEQYF,TGTGCCAGTGGTTTGGTACTGGGGGGGGGAGCCGAGCAGTACTTC
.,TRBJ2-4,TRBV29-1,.,CSVARTAGAKNIQYF,TGCAGCGTTGCGCGGACAGCCGGGGCCAAAAACATTCAGTACTTC
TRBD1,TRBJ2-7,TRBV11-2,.,CASSPNRGDEQYF,TGTGCCAGCAGCCCCAACAGGGGGGACGAGCAGTACTTC
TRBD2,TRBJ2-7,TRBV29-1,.,CSVAASGRYEQYF,TGCAGCGTTGCGGCTAGCGGGAGATACGAGCAGTACTTC
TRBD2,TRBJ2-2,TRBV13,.,CASSFWAGANTGELFF,TGTGCCAGCAGCTTTTGGGCGGGAGCGAACACCGGGGAGCTGTTTTTT
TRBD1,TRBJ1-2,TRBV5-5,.,CASSLIWDRGGSGYTF,TGTGCCAGCAGCTTGATATGGGACAGAGGGGGGTCGGGCTACACCTTC
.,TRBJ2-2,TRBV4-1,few,CASSQDRGRTAELFF,TGCGCCAGCAGCCAAGATAGAGGGAGAACGGCAGAGCTGTTTTTT
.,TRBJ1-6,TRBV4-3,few,CASSQDGGEAGSPLHF,TGCGCCAGCAGCCAAGATGGGGGCGAGGCTGGTTCACCCCTCCACTTT
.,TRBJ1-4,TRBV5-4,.,CASSVDMLGGGKLFF,TGTGCCAGCAGCGTGGACATGTTGGGCGGAGGAAAACTGTTTTTT
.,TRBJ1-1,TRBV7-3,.,CASSSSPGNTEAFF,TGTGCCAGCAGTTCCAGCCCGGGGAACACTGAAGCTTTCTTT
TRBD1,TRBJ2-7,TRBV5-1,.,CASSTEGQGAYEQYF,TGCGCCAGCAGTACAGAAGGACAGGGAGCCTACGAGCAGTACTTC
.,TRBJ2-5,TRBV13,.,CASSLGDRQETQYF,TGTGCCAGCAGCTTAGGGGACAGACAAGAGACCCAGTACTTC
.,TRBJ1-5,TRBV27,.,CASSLTAGNSNQPQHF,TGTGCCAGCAGTTTAACCGCAGGGAATAGCAATCAGCCCCAGCATTTT
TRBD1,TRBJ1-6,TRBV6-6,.,CASGNRDRGLYSPLHF,TGTGCCAGCGGAAATCGGGACAGGGGGCTTTATTCACCCCTCCACTTT
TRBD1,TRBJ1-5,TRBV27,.,CASSVWDRTSPQHF,TGTGCCAGCAGTGTCTGGGACAGGACTTCGCCCCAGCATTTT
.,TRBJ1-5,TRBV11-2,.,CASSLGGSNQPQHF,TGTGCCAGCAGCTTAGGAGGGTCCAATCAGCCCCAGCATTTT
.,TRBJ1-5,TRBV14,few,CASSQDPLPLPTQPNQPQHF,TGTGCCAGCAGCCAAGACCCGTTACCCCTCCCGACACAGCCCAATCAGCCCCAGCATTTT